The next 21 T cell receptor beta chains were all read from a single sample in a study of spatial heterogeneity in lung cancer (dated by TCRdb to 2018 to 2020). The protocol used for the library was 5' RACE. Sequencer: NextSeq 500. TCRdb reprocessing: public reads trimmed at Q25 with fastp, clones called with MiXCR, in-frame beta chains kept. Duplicate CDR3 protein sequences are folded into a single record with the most common DNA and genes. This sample has tens of thousands of distinct CDR3 sequences in its table, and 7.5% to 8% of those were observed once. The top ten constitute 25% to 35% of the sample. What the time point label conveys for this sample: sample taken at primary tumor resection. For TCR sequencing, whole RNA was extracted from tumor and nontumor lung tissue, or from cryopreserved PBMC samples, and no cell sorting was done. Sequenced here: PBMCs, sampled at surgery. The receptor set was obtained from a male donor with early-stage non-small cell lung cancer.

This clonotype was seen many times. The chain recombines TRBV4-1 with TRBJ2-2; D ambiguous. This CDR3 region has 13 residues. Deletions cut 1 base from V and 7 bases from J, with 7 bases between. The germline CDR1 and CDR2 sequences are MGHRA and YSYEKL. The CDR3: CASSQVYDGELFF. For the CDR3, the DNA is TGCGCCAGCAGCCAAGTTTACGACGGGGAGCTGTTTTTT.

This clonotype was detected many times. The chain employs TRBV20-1 and TRBJ1-2; no clear D. The CDR3 totals 10 residues. Germline V gene data show CDR1 as DFQATT and CDR2 as SNEGSKA (reference sequence). Between the trimmed V and J ends, which lost 6 bases and 8 bases, there was a span of 10 bases. Here the CDR3 reads CSATDMGYTF. CDR3 coding DNA: TGCAGTGCCACCGACATGGGCTACACCTTC.

This clonotype was recorded many times. The genes are TRBV25-1 and TRBJ2-5; 14 bases agree with TRBD2. Looked up from germline, CDR1 is MGHDK and CDR2 is SYGVNS. This CDR3 is built from 14 residues. J lost 4 bases, V lost 6 bases, and 1 base had no gene match. The CDR3 here is CASSGLAGGETQYF. DNA for the CDR3: TGTGCCAGCAGCGGACTAGCGGGAGGAGAGACCCAGTACTTC.

This clonotype was picked up many times. This chain connects TRBV20-1 to TRBJ2-3, with D possibly being TRBD2 (6 bases). The CDR3 totals 13 residues. From germline, CDR1 is DFQATT and CDR2 SNEGSKA (reference sequence). Trimming shortened V by 6 bases and J by 1 base, and 11 bases separated the two germline ends. The CDR3 here is CSAELAGTDTQYF. The CDR3 nucleotides are TGCAGTGCCGAACTAGCCGGCACAGATACGCAGTATTTT.

V is TRBV10-3 and J is TRBJ2-1; TRBD2 matches 11 bases. CDR1 and CDR2 from the germline V gene are ENHRY and SYGVKD. This CDR3 spans 15 amino acids. The J segment lost 8 bases and the V segment lost 0 bases, leaving 3 bases of the junction unmatched. The chain's CDR3 is CAISESTSGGDEQFF. CDR3 coding DNA: TGTGCCATCAGTGAGTCTACTAGCGGGGGTGATGAGCAGTTCTTC.

This clonotype was found a few times. The chain carries TRBV5-5 and TRBJ2-7, with no clear D. The CDR3 is 14 residues long. The V gene lost 2 bases and the J gene lost 1 base, with 10 bases spanning the gap. CDR1 is SGHKS and CDR2 is YYEKEE in the germline V gene (reference sequence). The CDR3 region has the DNA TGTGCCAGCAGCTTTGGGGAACAGTCCTACGAGCAGTACTTC. It specifies CASSFGEQSYEQYF.

In its sample, this clonotype was seen a few times. J is TRBJ2-1 and V is TRBV3-1, with D possibly TRBD2 on 5 matching bases. CDR3 length: 14 amino acids. The V end lost 7 bases, the J end lost 9 bases, and 19 bases lay between the germline ends. The germline CDR1 and CDR2 sequences are LGHDT and YNNKEL (reference sequence). CDR3 nucleotide sequence: TGTGCCAGCACCCACAGTGGACGAGAGGGTGAGCAGTTCTTC. Its translation is CASTHSGREGEQFF.

This clonotype appeared many times. The chain is built from TRBV4-3 and TRBJ2-1, with a possible D match to TRBD2 (6 bases). V was shortened by 2 bases and J by 4 bases, with 12 bases between the two germline ends. The germline V gene encodes CDR1 LGHNA and CDR2 YSLEER. This CDR3 contains 15 residues. This CDR3 is CASSQMRGRYNEQFF. DNA for the CDR3: TGCGCCAGCAGCCAAATGCGGGGCCGGTACAATGAGCAGTTCTTC.

In its sample, this clonotype was seen a few times. The gene calls are TRBV20-1 and TRBJ1-1, with a tentative D call TRBD1 (5 bases). The CDR3 runs to 15 residues. Between the trimmed V and J ends, which lost 2 bases and 4 bases, there was a span of 17 bases. Germline V gives CDR1 DFQATT, CDR2 SNEGSKA (reference sequence). Here the CDR3 DNA reads TGCAGTGCTAGAAGAGATGACAGTTCAGGCACTGAAGCTTTCTTT. It translates to CSARRDDSSGTEAFF.

This clonotype has only a few counts. This chain links TRBV27 with TRBJ2-7; 8 bases map to TRBD1. This CDR3 contains 13 residues. Trimming cost V 5 bases and J 6 bases; bases outside gene matches: 6. Germline CDR1 reads MNHEY; CDR2 reads SMNVEV (reference sequence). CDR3 DNA: TGTGCCAGCAGTATCAGGGGGCAGGGCGAGCAGTACGTC. This codes for CASSIRGQGEQYV.

The V and J genes are TRBV20-1 and TRBJ2-5, with D hard to call. Germline loops: CDR1 DFQATT, CDR2 SNEGSKA (reference sequence). CDR3 size: 9 residues. The V and J ends lost 6 bases and 5 bases respectively, with 4 bases between them. This chain's CDR3 is CSAAETQYF. Written as DNA, the CDR3 is TGCAGTGCCGCGGAGACCCAGTACTTC.

This clonotype has only a few counts. The chain carries TRBV6-1 and TRBJ1-4; the D gene is possibly TRBD1 (5 bases). V dropped 8 bases and J dropped 1 base, with 14 bases sitting between them. In germline, CDR1 is MNHNS, CDR2 SASEGT. This CDR3 is 15 amino acids long. The CDR3 coding sequence is TGTGCCAGCGGACCCCTCGGGGGAACTAATGAAAAACTGTTTTTT. This codes for CASGPLGGTNEKLFF.

This chain connects TRBV6-5 to TRBJ1-6, with a tentative D call TRBD1 (6 bases). Germline V gene sequence: CDR1 MNHEY, CDR2 SVGAGI. The V gene lost 4 bases and the J gene lost 7 bases, with 14 bases spanning the gap. This CDR3 spans 15 amino acids. CDR3 in DNA: TGTGCCAGCAGTTCCTTGGCAGGGGACAATTCACCCCTCCACTTT. Its translation is CASSSLAGDNSPLHF.

This clonotype turned up a few times. CDR3: CASSLDGPYEQYF. The CDR3 DNA sequence: TGTGCCAGCTCACTAGACGGACCCTACGAGCAGTACTTC. The chain links TRBV18 to TRBJ2-7; D gene uncertain. Germline V gene sequence: CDR1 KGHSH, CDR2 LQKENI. Deletions cut 4 bases from V and 2 bases from J, with 9 bases between. The CDR3 is 13 residues long.

This chain joins TRBV6-1 and TRBJ2-1, with TRBD2 matching over 11 bases. The CDR3 has 15 amino acids. Trimming took 7 bases from V and 4 from J; bases not matched to a gene: 6. CDR1 is MNHNS, CDR2 SASEGT, per germline. The CDR3 spells CASMRGTSGYNEQFF. CDR3 DNA sequence: TGTGCCAGCATGAGGGGGACTAGCGGATACAATGAGCAGTTCTTC.

The V gene is TRBV6-2 or TRBV6-3, the J gene TRBJ1-1; 9 nucleotides agree with TRBD1. The CDR3 consists of 15 residues. Germline loops: CDR1 MNHEY, CDR2 SVGEGT. The ends lost 7 bases at V and 4 bases at J; junction bases unmatched: 10. This chain's CDR3 is CASNTGGFEATEAFF. The CDR3 DNA reads as TGTGCCAGCAACACAGGGGGCTTTGAGGCCACTGAAGCTTTCTTT.

This clonotype was observed a few times. The chain links TRBV4-1 to TRBJ1-5, with D uncertain. The CDR3 contains 14 residues. Germline CDR1 reads MGHRA; CDR2 reads YSYEKL. V lost 1 base and J lost 4, with 8 bases in between. CDR3 sequence reads: CASSQVAPNQPQHF. CDR3 DNA sequence: TGCGCCAGCAGCCAAGTGGCCCCAAATCAGCCCCAGCATTTT.

The chain employs TRBV10-3 and TRBJ2-1; the match to TRBD1 covers 9 bases. The V gene end was trimmed by 7 bases and the J gene end by 6 bases; junction bases not matched to a gene: 4. CDR1 is ENHRY, CDR2 SYGVKD, per germline. The CDR3 sequence is 13 residues long. The CDR3 is CAITPGQGNEQFF. CDR3 sequence (DNA): TGTGCCATCACCCCGGGACAGGGCAATGAGCAGTTCTTC.

This chain joins TRBV7-9 and TRBJ1-2; D is possibly TRBD1 (6 bases). V was shortened by 5 bases and J by 6 bases, with 13 bases between the two germline ends. Germline lookup yields CDR1 SEHNR and CDR2 FQNEAQ (reference sequence). The length of the CDR3 is 13 residues. CDR3 protein: CASSPGEGNGYTF. In DNA, the CDR3 is TGTGCCAGCAGCCCAGGGGAGGGGAATGGCTACACCTTC.

This clonotype showed up many times. This chain joins TRBV7-9 and TRBJ2-2; D could derive from TRBD1 or TRBD2 (6 bases each). There are 14 residues in the CDR3. Per germline, CDR1 SEHNR and CDR2 FQNEAQ (reference sequence). Trimming took off 11 bases at V and 5 bases at J, with 18 bases between the two ends. The CDR3 reads CASRYREVTGELFF. CDR3 DNA: TGTGCCTCCCGATACAGGGAGGTTACCGGGGAGCTGTTTTTT.

In this sample, this clonotype turned up many times. The V gene is TRBV14, the J gene TRBJ2-5; D ambiguous. Germline CDR1 reads SGHDN; CDR2 reads FVKESK. The CDR3 runs to 13 residues. The V end lost 3 bases, the J end lost 2 bases, and 7 bases lay between the germline ends. The CDR3 DNA reads as TGTGCCAGCAGCCATACAATACAAGAGACCCAGTACTTC. Translation gives CASSHTIQETQYF.